This T cell receptor (beta chain) was sequenced during a study of OX40 agonist ivuxolimab in advanced cancers. Regarding the complete study: Ivuxolimab was an agonistic, fully human IgG2 monoclonal antibody directed against OX40 (CD134), a costimulatory receptor. Intravenous ivuxolimab was administered to patients every 2 weeks at six dose levels: 0.01, 0.1, 0.3, 1.5, 3 and 10 mg/kg. Of the roughly 50 dose-escalation patients, hepatocellular carcinoma was present in approximately 20, melanoma in approximately 15, renal cell carcinoma in 9 and head and neck cancer in 9. In the dose-escalation cohort, approximately 80% of patients were male, and the mean age was approximately 60 years with a range of 23 to 79. Prior anti-PD-1, anti-PD-L1 or anti-CTLA-4 therapy was permitted, and approximately 41% of dose-escalation patients had received checkpoint inhibitors. Partial responses occurred in three dose-escalation patients: two with cutaneous melanoma and one with hepatocellular carcinoma. The purpose of peripheral TCRbeta sequencing was to test whether ivuxolimab changed TCR sequence diversity and led to clonal T-cell expansion. The paper reports the monotherapy dose-escalation portion (N of about 54 patients) of the phase I ivuxolimab trial. What the study reported, not specific to this receptor: Low levels of normalized T-cell clonal expansion were also shown by some nonresponding patients. In the 0.1-3.0 mg/kg groups, partial responders had among the lowest normalized peripheral clonal expansion, particularly in CD8+ T cells. At doses of 0.1 to 3.0 mg/kg, clonal expansion of both CD4+ and CD8+ blood T cells was observed from baseline to week 6. After ivuxolimab, more expanded clones were found on average in CD8+ T cells than in CD4+ T cells. Antigen specificity was not determined for the clonally expanded peripheral T cells.

The trial excluded patients who had a history of autoimmune disease or were on systemic immunosuppression. Peripheral blood for TCR sequencing was collected from all dose cohorts at baseline, on cycle 4 day 1, and on cycle 7 day 1. The samples were taken from a phase I, first-in-human, multicenter, open-label dose-escalation trial of ivuxolimab. Adults with locally advanced or metastatic melanoma, renal cell carcinoma, hepatocellular carcinoma or head and neck squamous cell carcinoma were enrolled in the trial. Before TCR sequencing, CD4+ and CD8+ T cells were separately sorted from peripheral blood. Genomic DNA was isolated from the sorted cells so that the TCRbeta CDR3 region could be sequenced. The immunoSEQ Assay was used to sequence the TCRbeta CDR3 regions. Imported from immuneACCESS, the table was reduced by TCRdb to in-frame sequences with V and J called. These copies leave out some clones; in studies compared against another copy, an unresolved V gene accounts for under half, and the cause of the remainder is not known. The sample contains about 69,000 clones, around 91% of them found a single time. In total, the top ten clones hold about 10% of the sample.

About this clone itself: Its antigen is unknown. No much larger clonotype is one base removed from it; base qualities were not supplied.

Trimmed from V: 6 bases; trimmed from J: 3 bases; junction bases lacking a gene match: 8. The germline V gene gives CDR1 as MDHEN and CDR2 as SYDVKM. Including the terminal cysteine and phenylalanine, the CDR3 comprises 14 residues. The sequence is cut down to CDR3 DNA, 42 bases in frame from base 1. This clonotype originated in an adult with an advanced solid tumor such as melanoma, head and neck, liver or kidney cancer. The input for sequencing was CD4+ or CD8+ T cells sorted from blood, taken in a trial of the OX40 agonist ivuxolimab. Here the chain combines TRBV28 and TRBJ2-7, and 7 junction bases match TRBD1. The CDR3 corresponds to CASRWNRGYYEQYF. The sequenced DNA: TGTGCCAGCAGGTGGAACAGGGGATACTACGAGCAGTACTTC. With the rest looked up from the reference TRBV28 and TRBJ2-7 genes rather than sequenced, the full variable domain is DVKVTQSSRYLVKRTGEKVFLECVQDMDHENMFWYRQDPGLGLRLIYFSYDVKMKEKGDIPEGYSVSREKKERFSLILESASTNQTSMYLCASRWNRGYYEQYFGPGTRLTVT.